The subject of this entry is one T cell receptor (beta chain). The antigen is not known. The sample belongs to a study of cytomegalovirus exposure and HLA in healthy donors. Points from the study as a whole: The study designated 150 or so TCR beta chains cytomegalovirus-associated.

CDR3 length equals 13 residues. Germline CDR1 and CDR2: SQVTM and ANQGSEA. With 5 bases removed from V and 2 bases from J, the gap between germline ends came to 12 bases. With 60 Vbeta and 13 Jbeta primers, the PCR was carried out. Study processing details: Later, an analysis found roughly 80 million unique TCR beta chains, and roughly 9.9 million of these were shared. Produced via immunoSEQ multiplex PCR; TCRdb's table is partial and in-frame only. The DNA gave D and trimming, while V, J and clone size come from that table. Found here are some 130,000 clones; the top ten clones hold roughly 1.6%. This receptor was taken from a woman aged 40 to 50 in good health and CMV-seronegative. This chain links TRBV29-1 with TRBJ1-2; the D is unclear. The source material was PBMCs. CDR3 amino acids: CSVLDSGNYGYTF. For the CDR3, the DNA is TGCAGCGTTTTGGACTCTGGGAACTATGGCTACACCTTC.